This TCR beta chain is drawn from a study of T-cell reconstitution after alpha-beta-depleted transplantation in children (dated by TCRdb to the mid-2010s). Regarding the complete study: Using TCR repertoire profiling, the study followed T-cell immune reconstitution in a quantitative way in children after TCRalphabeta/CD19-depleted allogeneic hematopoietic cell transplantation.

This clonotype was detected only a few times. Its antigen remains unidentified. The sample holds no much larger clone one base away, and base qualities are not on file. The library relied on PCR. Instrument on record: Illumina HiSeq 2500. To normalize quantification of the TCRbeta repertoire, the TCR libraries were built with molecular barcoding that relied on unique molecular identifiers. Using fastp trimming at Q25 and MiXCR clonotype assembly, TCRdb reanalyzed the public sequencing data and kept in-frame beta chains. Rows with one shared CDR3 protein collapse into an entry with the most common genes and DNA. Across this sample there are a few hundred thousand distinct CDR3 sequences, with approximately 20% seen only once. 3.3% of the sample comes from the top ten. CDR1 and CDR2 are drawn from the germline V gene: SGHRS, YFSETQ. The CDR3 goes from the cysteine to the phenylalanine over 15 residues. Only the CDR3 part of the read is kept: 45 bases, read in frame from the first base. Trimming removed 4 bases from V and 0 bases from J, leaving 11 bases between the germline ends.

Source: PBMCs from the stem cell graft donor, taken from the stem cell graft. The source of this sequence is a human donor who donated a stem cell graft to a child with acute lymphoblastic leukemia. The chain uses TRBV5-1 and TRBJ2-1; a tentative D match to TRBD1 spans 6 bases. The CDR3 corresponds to CASSVDRSSYNEQFF. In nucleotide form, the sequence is TGCGCCAGCAGCGTAGACAGGAGCTCCTACAATGAGCAGTTCTTC.